The 21 T cell receptor beta chains below were found in one sample sequenced in a study of identical twins. MiXCR, run by TCRdb on the 5' RACE reads, gives a single entry per CDR3 protein. The sample includes some 570,000 distinct CDR3 sequences, around 22% seen only once; the top ten take approximately 0.52%. A further study also used this sample, focusing on yellow fever vaccine responses in identical twins.

The sample was CD4+ T cells sorted from blood. All receptors come from a woman under 30 in good health.

The rearrangement joins TRBV24-1 to TRBJ2-7, with D possibly being TRBD2 (6 bases). Germline CDR1 reads KGHDR; CDR2 reads SFDVKD. V was cut by 4 bases and J by 3 bases, with 21 bases left in between. This CDR3 comprises 17 residues. CDR3 nucleotide sequence: TGTGCCACCAGTGACGCTACGAGACTAGTCGGCTACTACGAGCAGTACTTC. Residues: CATSDATRLVGYYEQYF.

This sequence joins TRBV12-3 or TRBV12-4 and TRBJ1-1, with D possibly matching TRBD1 (5 bases). Trimming stripped 4 bases from V and 2 bases from J, with 11 bases between. The CDR3 has 14 amino acids. Here the CDR3 DNA reads TGTGCCAGCAGTTCGGGACCCCGAAACACTGAAGCTTTCTTT. Translated, it gives CASSSGPRNTEAFF.

In this sample, this clonotype turned up many times. The chain joins TRBV5-1 to TRBJ2-2; TRBD1 aligns across 7 bases. Germline-derived CDR1 and CDR2 are SGHRS and YFSETQ. V was pared by 4 bases and J by 0 bases, with 6 bases of the junction left unmatched. CDR3 length: 16 amino acids. The CDR3 sequence: CASSSTGTANTGELFF. The CDR3 bases are TGCGCCAGCAGCAGTACCGGGACAGCGAACACCGGGGAGCTGTTTTTT.

This clonotype turned up a few times. The chain uses TRBV6-8 and TRBJ1-1, with 7 positions matching TRBD1. Germline CDR1 reads MNHGY; CDR2 reads SAAAGT. The length of the CDR3 is 12 residues. Germline trimming cut 5 bases from V and 6 bases from J; bases unmatched to any gene: 3. The CDR3 bases are TGTGCCAGCAGTCACCAGGGGGCTGAAGCTTTCTTT. The encoded protein is CASSHQGAEAFF.

The genes are TRBV20-1 and TRBJ2-5; the match to TRBD2 covers 7 bases. V shed 1 base and J 5 bases; nucleotides not matched to a gene: 4. This CDR3 has 13 amino acids. The germline CDR1 and CDR2 sequences are DFQATT and SNEGSKA (reference sequence). CDR3 region: CSARALATETQYF. In DNA, the CDR3 is TGCAGTGCTAGAGCACTAGCGACGGAGACCCAGTACTTC.

In its sample, this clonotype was seen a few times. J is TRBJ2-4 and V is TRBV20-1, with TRBD1 matching 7 bases. The germline gives CDR1 DFQATT, CDR2 SNEGSKA (reference sequence). CDR3 size: 15 residues. The V and J ends lost 4 bases and 1 base, in that order; junction bases with no gene match: 7. The CDR3 here is CSANKIQGAKNIQYF. CDR3 coding DNA: TGCAGTGCTAACAAAATACAGGGGGCCAAAAACATTCAGTACTTC.

The rearrangement links TRBV7-8 to TRBJ2-7, with 14 bases matching TRBD2. Germline lookup yields CDR1 SGHVS and CDR2 FQNEAQ. V trimming: 5 bases; J trimming: 3 bases; junction bases outside the gene matches: 9. The length of the CDR3 is 17 residues. In DNA form, the CDR3 reads TGTGCCAGCAGCAAACCGGGACTAGCGGGAGCCGGCTACGAGCAGTACTTC. Amino acids: CASSKPGLAGAGYEQYF.

The CDR3 nucleotides are TGTGCCAGTAGCCGTGGGACGGTTGGACAGGGGATCACCGGGGAGCTGTTTTTT. This translates into CASSRGTVGQGITGELFF. The gene calls are TRBV19 and TRBJ2-2, with 9 positions matching TRBD1. This CDR3 has 18 amino acids. CDR1 and CDR2 from the germline V gene are LNHDA and SQIVND (reference sequence). Trimming took 6 bases from V and 4 from J; bases not matched to a gene: 15.

This chain joins TRBV29-1 and TRBJ2-1, with D possibly matching TRBD2 (5 bases). This CDR3 contains 13 residues. The V end was cut by 4 bases, the J end by 0 bases, with 7 bases between. Germline V gives CDR1 SQVTM, CDR2 ANQGSEA. The CDR3 loop is CSVGESSYNEQFF. The CDR3 region has the DNA TGCAGCGTTGGGGAGAGCTCCTACAATGAGCAGTTCTTC.

The chain is built from TRBV9 and TRBJ2-2; 7 nucleotides align to TRBD1. CDR1 and CDR2 from the germline V gene are SGDLS and YYNGEE. Trimming removed 5 bases from V and 2 bases from J; junction bases left unmatched: 6. This CDR3 is built from 15 residues. This CDR3 reads CASSAGTANTGELFF. As DNA, the CDR3 is TGTGCCAGCAGTGCCGGGACAGCTAACACCGGGGAGCTGTTTTTT.

The chain joins TRBV5-6 to TRBJ2-7; 11 nucleotides agree with TRBD2. V was pared by 4 bases and J by 0 bases, with 12 bases of the junction left unmatched. The CDR3 consists of 18 residues. CDR1 SGHDT and CDR2 YYEEEE come from the germline V gene. The CDR3 DNA follows: TGTGCCAGCAGCGCGGGACTAGCGGCAGGCACAAGCTCCTACGAGCAGTACTTC. Translating it yields CASSAGLAAGTSSYEQYF.

The table lists this clonotype with many counts. The chain is built from TRBV7-7 and TRBJ2-1; 7 bases fit TRBD2. Trimming took 5 bases from V and 7 from J; bases not matched to a gene: 8. The CDR3 totals 14 residues. Germline values: CDR1 SSHAT, CDR2 FNYEAQ (reference sequence). CDR3 nucleotide sequence: TGTGCCAGCAGCCCCCTCGGGGGGAAGAATGAGCAGTTCTTC. This sequence encodes CASSPLGGKNEQFF.

In this sample, this clonotype turned up a few times. The chain uses TRBV4-1 and TRBJ2-2; D gene ambiguous. V lost 3 bases, J lost 2 bases, and 19 bases lay in between. Germline CDR1 MGHRA, CDR2 YSYEKL. CDR3 length equals 18 residues. The CDR3 sequence is CASSQLARGLSNTGELFF. The CDR3 coding sequence is TGCGCCAGCAGCCAGTTAGCCCGCGGTCTTTCCAACACCGGGGAGCTGTTTTTT.

In this sample, this clonotype turned up a few times. The chain recombines TRBV7-3 with TRBJ2-1; no firm D call. Looked up from germline, CDR1 is SGHTA and CDR2 is FQGTGA. The CDR3 length is 14 residues. V lost 2 bases and J 6 bases, leaving 11 bases between the germline ends. CDR3 in amino acids: CASSLPSRFNEQFF. The CDR3 nucleotides are TGTGCCAGCAGCTTACCGTCCCGGTTCAATGAGCAGTTCTTC.

This clonotype was detected only a few times. The CDR3 loop is CASSGTGIDAFF. In DNA form, the CDR3 reads TGTGCCAGCAGTGGGACAGGCATAGACGCTTTCTTT. The V and J genes are TRBV6-5 and TRBJ1-1; 8 bases align to TRBD1. The CDR3 spans 12 residues. The junction had 7 bases not matched to a gene; V was cut back by 5 bases and J by 11 bases. CDR1 is MNHEY and CDR2 is SVGAGI in the germline V gene.

This clonotype was seen a few times. The chain employs TRBV6-5 and TRBJ1-2; a possible D gene is TRBD1 (5 bases). The V end lost 4 bases, the J end lost 2 bases, and 11 bases lay between the germline ends. The CDR3 contains 14 residues. Germline lookup yields CDR1 MNHEY and CDR2 SVGAGI. The CDR3 protein is CASSSGTVNYGYTF. DNA of the CDR3: TGTGCCAGCAGTTCGGGGACGGTAAACTATGGCTACACCTTC.

This clonotype has more than one count but fewer than ten. CDR3 bases: TGCGCCAGCAGCCAAGATGCTACAGCGGGAAGGGAACAGTACTTC. Its translation: CASSQDATAGREQYF. The chain uses TRBV4-1 and TRBJ2-7; 7 bases line up with TRBD2. The germline V gene has CDR1 MGHRA and CDR2 YSYEKL. There are 15 residues in the CDR3. V shed 0 bases and J 10 bases; nucleotides not matched to a gene: 12.

The rearrangement links TRBV12-3 or TRBV12-4 to TRBJ2-7; TRBD1 matches at 7 bases. The CDR3 spans 15 residues. The junction had 10 bases not matched to a gene; V was cut back by 5 bases and J by 3 bases. CDR3 coding DNA: TGTGCCAGCAGTCCCCCGGGACAGAACTACTACGAGCAGTACTTC. It codes for CASSPPGQNYYEQYF.

CDR3 in amino acids: CASRDLRTGELFF. CDR3 DNA: TGTGCCAGTAGGGACCTTAGGACCGGGGAGCTGTTTTTT. J is TRBJ2-2 and V is TRBV11-2; perhaps D is TRBD1 or TRBD2 (5 bases each). Trimming pared 9 bases from V and 5 bases from J, leaving 13 bases between. This CDR3 spans 13 amino acids. CDR1 is SGHAT and CDR2 is FQNNGV in the germline V gene.

The chain joins TRBV5-1 to TRBJ1-5, with a tentative D call TRBD1 (6 bases). Trimming shortened V by 2 bases and J by 3 bases, and 21 bases separated the two germline ends. Germline lookup yields CDR1 SGHRS and CDR2 YFSETQ. This CDR3 has 18 residues. The CDR3 DNA sequence: TGCGCCAGCAGCTTTTCCCGGGACACTGATTCCTACAATCAGCCCCAGCATTTT. Protein sequence: CASSFSRDTDSYNQPQHF.

This clonotype has just a few counts. The chain recombines TRBV7-8 with TRBJ1-5; 7 bases align to TRBD1. This CDR3 spans 14 amino acids. Germline CDR1 reads SGHVS; CDR2 reads FQNEAQ. The CDR3 DNA follows: TGTGCTATTGGGGACAGAATTAGCAATCAGCCCCAGCATTTT. It specifies CAIGDRISNQPQHF.